Listed below are T cell receptor beta chains from one sample, sequenced in a study of tumor-infiltrating lymphocytes in primary liver carcinoma. In TCRdb, the multiplex PCR reads were re-called with MiXCR into one record per CDR3 protein. The sample has 310,000 or so distinct CDR3 sequences, roughly 60% seen once. The sequenced sample was peripheral blood. These receptors were taken from a woman in her twenties or thirties with primary liver carcinoma and hepatitis B virus infection. Both conserved end residues are part of each CDR3. A D gene is named only where the DNA matches it firmly. Clone size is given for some rows only: seen once, a few or many times, or a class if the clone is expanded.

TRBV12-3/TRBV12-4	TRBJ2-5	.	few	CASSLMGLETQYF	TGTGCCAGCAGTTTAATGGGGTTGGAGACCCAGTACTTC
TRBV19	TRBJ2-3	.	.	CASSKARRDTQYF	TGTGCCAGTAGTAAGGCCCGCCGAGATACGCAGTATTTT
TRBV29-1	TRBJ2-6	.	once	CSVAGESGANVLTF	TGCAGCGTTGCCGGGGAGTCCGGGGCCAACGTCCTGACTTTT
TRBV11-2	TRBJ2-2	.	.	CAISSLAGTGTYTWELFF	TGTGCCATCAGCTCCTTAGCCGGGACCGGGACTTACACCTGGGAGCTGTTTTTT
TRBV7-9	TRBJ2-1	.	.	CASSLAGAHDEQFF	TGTGCCAGCAGCTTGGCTGGAGCTCACGATGAGCAGTTCTTC
TRBV12-3/TRBV12-4	TRBJ2-5	TRBD1	few	CASRKTGPETQYF	TGTGCCAGCAGAAAGACAGGGCCAGAGACCCAGTACTTC
TRBV6-5	TRBJ2-7	TRBD2	.	CASRKIIRTSRLAEQYF	TGTGCCAGTAGGAAAATAATTAGGACTAGCAGGCTGGCAGAGCAGTACTTC
TRBV13	TRBJ2-3	.	.	CASSSPGNSGLNTDTQYF	TGTGCCAGCAGCTCCCCAGGAAACTCGGGACTCAACACAGATACGCAGTATTTT
TRBV7-6	TRBJ1-3	.	.	CASSSTVSGNTIYF	TGTGCCAGCAGCTCTACAGTCTCTGGAAACACCATATATTTT
TRBV11-2	TRBJ2-7	.	.	CASTGLTGYEQYF	TGTGCCAGCACAGGACTAACGGGCTACGAGCAGTACTTC
TRBV11-3	TRBJ1-2	.	many	CASSSQVGGGYTF	TGTGCCAGCAGCTCCCAAGTCGGTGGCGGCTACACCTTC
TRBV28	TRBJ1-5	.	.	CASSLVGGRNQPQHF	TGTGCCAGCAGTTTGGTTGGGGGGCGCAATCAGCCCCAGCATTTT
TRBV4-1	TRBJ2-1	.	.	CASSLPPGGRGSYNEQFF	TGCGCCAGCAGCCTGCCCCCTGGAGGGAGGGGGTCCTACAATGAGCAGTTCTTC
TRBV6-2/TRBV6-3	TRBJ1-2	.	.	CASSYEGELHRDYTF	TGTGCCAGCAGTTACGAGGGAGAACTCCATAGAGACTACACCTTC
TRBV5-6	TRBJ2-1	.	few	CAGSLATAHEQFF	TGTGCCGGCAGCTTGGCTACCGCGCATGAGCAGTTCTTC
TRBV29-1	TRBJ2-3	TRBD2	.	CSPGAGAGTDTQYF	TGCAGCCCCGGGGCGGGAGCCGGCACAGATACGCAGTATTTT
TRBV5-1	TRBJ2-1	TRBD1	few	CASSLGTGVHEYNEQFF	TGCGCCAGCAGCTTGGGGACAGGGGTTCATGAGTACAATGAGCAGTTCTTC
TRBV4-2	TRBJ2-2	TRBD2	many	CASSQDLAGGFTGELFF	TGTGCCAGCAGCCAAGATCTGGCGGGAGGTTTCACCGGGGAGCTGTTTTTT
TRBV6-5	TRBJ1-1	TRBD1	.	CASSLGQGFRAVAFF	TGTGCCAGCAGCCTAGGACAGGGCTTCAGAGCTGTAGCTTTCTTT
TRBV28	TRBJ2-1	.	.	CASRLQGVLSSYNEQFF	TGTGCCAGCAGGCTACAAGGGGTACTTAGCTCCTACAATGAGCAGTTCTTC
TRBV11-2	TRBJ2-2	.	.	CASSLRGGVQDGELFF	TGTGCCAGCAGCCTCAGGGGGGGAGTGCAGGACGGGGAGCTGTTCTTT
TRBV11-2	TRBJ1-5	.	.	CASSLEDSNLPQHF	TGTGCCAGCAGCTTAGAAGATAGCAATCTGCCCCAGCATTTT
TRBV5-5	TRBJ2-7	TRBD2	.	CTSSFGAIIAGDPYEQYF	TGTACCAGCAGCTTTGGCGCGATTATAGCGGGAGACCCCTACGAGCAGTACTTC
TRBV4-3	TRBJ2-3	TRBD2	many	CASSQRTGGDTQYF	TGCGCCAGCAGCCAGCGAACCGGGGGGGATACGCAGTATTTT
TRBV4-2	TRBJ2-6	.	.	CASSQDLDSGANVMTF	TGTGCCAGCAGCCAAGATTTGGATTCTGGGGCCAATGTCATGACTTTC
TRBV6-2/TRBV6-3	TRBJ2-4	.	.	CACSYSTAWGDIQYF	TGTGCCTGCAGTTACTCGACAGCTTGGGGGGACATTCAGTACTTC
TRBV6-5	TRBJ2-1	TRBD2	.	CASSTPRGTSGRVPSQFF	TGTGCCAGCAGTACCCCCCGGGGGACTAGCGGGAGGGTGCCATCGCAGTTCTTC
TRBV5-5	TRBJ2-7	.	.	CASSARTVSYEQYF	TGTGCCAGCAGCGCCCGGACAGTCTCCTACGAGCAGTACTTC
TRBV5-1	TRBJ1-2	.	few	CASSLDPSRKGYTF	TGCGCCAGCAGCTTGGATCCGTCGAGGAAGGGCTACACCTTC
TRBV11-3	TRBJ2-7	.	many	CASSLNNLYEQYF	TGTGCCAGCAGCTTAAACAACCTATACGAGCAGTACTTC
TRBV6-2/TRBV6-3	TRBJ2-2	.	.	CASSYSYRVDTGELFF	TGTGCCAGCAGTTACTCCTACAGGGTTGACACCGGGGAGCTGTTTTTT
TRBV13	TRBJ2-3	.	.	CASSPQADTQYF	TGTGCCAGCAGCCCTCAGGCAGATACGCAGTATTTT
TRBV6-5	TRBJ2-1	TRBD2	few	CASSYSYTGGRYNEQFF	TGTGCCAGCAGTTACTCGTACACGGGAGGCCGGTACAATGAGCAGTTCTTC
TRBV29-1	TRBJ1-2	.	.	CSVEERGAYGYTF	TGCAGCGTTGAAGAACGGGGGGCCTATGGCTACACCTTC
TRBV11-2	TRBJ1-1	.	many	CASNKWNTEAFF	TGTGCCAGCAATAAATGGAACACTGAAGCTTTCTTT
TRBV12-3/TRBV12-4	TRBJ2-7	TRBD1	few	CASSSASGGISEQYF	TGTGCCAGCAGTTCCGCGTCAGGGGGTATATCCGAGCAGTACTTC
TRBV6-2/TRBV6-3	TRBJ2-3	TRBD1	many	CASSYDNKGALSTDTQYF	TGTGCCAGCAGTTACGACAACAAGGGGGCCCTTAGCACAGATACGCAGTATTTT
TRBV12-3/TRBV12-4	TRBJ2-5	TRBD2	many	CASSWTSEQQETQYF	TGTGCCAGCAGTTGGACTAGCGAACAACAAGAGACCCAGTACTTC
TRBV11-1	TRBJ2-2	.	.	CASRNGGSGELFF	TGCGCCAGCAGGAACGGAGGGTCCGGGGAGCTGTTTTTT
TRBV29-1	TRBJ1-1	TRBD1	many	CSVASGGGGAFF	TGCAGCGTTGCGTCAGGGGGCGGTGGAGCTTTCTTT
TRBV11-2	TRBJ2-1	.	.	CASSLAPPSNEQFF	TGTGCCAGCAGCTTAGCGCCACCCAGCAATGAGCAGTTCTTC
TRBV5-5	TRBJ1-4	.	.	CASSYDGGEWEKLFF	TGTGCCAGCAGCTATGACGGGGGAGAATGGGAAAAACTGTTTTTT
TRBV6-5	TRBJ2-5	.	.	CASSREKQETQYF	TGTGCCAGCAGTCGTGAGAAACAAGAGACCCAGTACTTC
TRBV13	TRBJ2-6	.	once	CASSSGYTSGGANVLTF	TGTGCCAGCAGCTCAGGCTACACAAGTGGTGGGGCCAACGTCCTGACTTTC
TRBV30	TRBJ2-7	.	many	CAWIRAGPPYEQYF	TGTGCCTGGATCAGGGCGGGGCCCCCCTACGAGCAGTACTTC
TRBV9	TRBJ2-7	TRBD1	.	CASSLVDRGEQYF	TGTGCCAGCAGCCTTGTTGACAGGGGAGAGCAGTACTTC
TRBV4-1	TRBJ2-4	TRBD2	.	CASSQGLAGGMAKNIQYF	TGCGCCAGCAGCCAAGGATTAGCGGGAGGCATGGCCAAAAACATTCAGTACTTC
TRBV29-1	TRBJ1-1	.	.	CGVDLRRINTEVFF	TGCGGCGTTGATCTACGGCGAATTAACACTGAAGTTTTCTTT
TRBV12-5	TRBJ2-3	.	many	CASGFNPPTDTQYF	TGTGCTAGTGGTTTCAACCCCCCGACAGATACGCAGTATTTT
TRBV5-4	TRBJ2-1	.	.	CASSPSGVNSYNEQFF	TGTGCCAGCAGCCCGAGTGGCGTAAACTCCTACAATGAGCAGTTCTTC
TRBV4-3	TRBJ2-3	TRBD2	many	CASSQGTSIVDTQYF	TGCGCCAGCAGCCAAGGGACTAGTATTGTGGATACGCAGTATTTT
TRBV29-1	TRBJ2-7	TRBD1	many	CSVQTGSHEQYF	TGCAGCGTTCAGACAGGGTCGCACGAGCAGTACTTC
TRBV5-6	TRBJ2-5	TRBD2	.	CPSSRAGGLQETQYF	TGTCCCAGCAGCAGAGCGGGGGGCCTACAAGAGACCCAGTACTTC